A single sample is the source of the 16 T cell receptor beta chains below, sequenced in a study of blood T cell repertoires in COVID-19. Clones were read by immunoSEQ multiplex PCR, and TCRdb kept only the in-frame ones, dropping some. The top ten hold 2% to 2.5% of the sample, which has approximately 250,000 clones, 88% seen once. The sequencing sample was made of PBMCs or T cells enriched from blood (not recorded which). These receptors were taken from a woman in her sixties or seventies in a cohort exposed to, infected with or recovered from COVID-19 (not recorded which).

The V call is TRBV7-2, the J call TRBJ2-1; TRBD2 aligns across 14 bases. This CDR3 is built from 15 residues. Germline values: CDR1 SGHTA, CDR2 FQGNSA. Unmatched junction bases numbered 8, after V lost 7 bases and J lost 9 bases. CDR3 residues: CASTPGLAGDSEQFF. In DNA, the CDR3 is TGTGCCAGCACCCCGGGACTAGCGGGAGATTCTGAGCAGTTCTTC.

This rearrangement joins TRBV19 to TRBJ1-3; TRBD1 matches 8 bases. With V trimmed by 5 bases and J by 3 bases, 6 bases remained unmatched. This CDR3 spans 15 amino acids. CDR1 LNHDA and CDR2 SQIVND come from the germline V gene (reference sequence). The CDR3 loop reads CASSFVDRDGNTIYF. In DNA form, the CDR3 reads TGTGCCAGTAGTTTCGTGGACAGGGATGGAAACACCATATATTTT.

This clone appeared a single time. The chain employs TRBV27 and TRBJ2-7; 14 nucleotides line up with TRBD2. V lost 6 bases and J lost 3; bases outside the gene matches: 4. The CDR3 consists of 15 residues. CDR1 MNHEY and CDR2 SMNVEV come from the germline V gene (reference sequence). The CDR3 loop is CASSGTSGSYYEQYF. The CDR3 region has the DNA TGTGCCAGCAGCGGGACTAGCGGGAGTTACTACGAGCAGTACTTC.

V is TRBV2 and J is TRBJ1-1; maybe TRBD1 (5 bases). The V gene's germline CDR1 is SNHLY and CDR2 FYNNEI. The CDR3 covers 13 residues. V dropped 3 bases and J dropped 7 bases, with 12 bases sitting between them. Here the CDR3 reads CASSERGEVEAFF. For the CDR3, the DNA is TGTGCCAGCAGTGAGCGGGGGGAAGTTGAAGCTTTCTTT.

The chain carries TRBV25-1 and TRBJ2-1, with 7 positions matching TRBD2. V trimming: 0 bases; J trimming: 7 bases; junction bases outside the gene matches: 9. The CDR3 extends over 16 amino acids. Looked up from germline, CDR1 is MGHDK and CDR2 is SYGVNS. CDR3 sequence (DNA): TGTGCCAGCAGTGAATATTGGGGGGAGGGCCTGAATGAGCAGTTCTTC. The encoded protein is CASSEYWGEGLNEQFF.

The CDR3 sequence: CASSMDRGDREQYF. The CDR3 DNA sequence: TGCGCCAGCAGCATGGACAGGGGAGACCGCGAGCAGTACTTC. The chain combines TRBV5-1 with TRBJ2-7, with 9 positions matching TRBD1. This CDR3 is built from 14 residues. Trimming at V came to 4 bases and at J to 6 bases, leaving 8 bases not matched to a gene. Germline CDR1 and CDR2: SGHRS and YFSETQ.

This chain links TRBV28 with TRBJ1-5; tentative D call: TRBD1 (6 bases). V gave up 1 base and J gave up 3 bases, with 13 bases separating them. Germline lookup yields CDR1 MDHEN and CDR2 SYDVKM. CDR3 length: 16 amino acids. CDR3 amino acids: CASSLFGDTNNQPQHF. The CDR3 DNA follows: TGTGCCAGCAGTTTATTTGGGGACACCAACAATCAGCCCCAGCATTTT.

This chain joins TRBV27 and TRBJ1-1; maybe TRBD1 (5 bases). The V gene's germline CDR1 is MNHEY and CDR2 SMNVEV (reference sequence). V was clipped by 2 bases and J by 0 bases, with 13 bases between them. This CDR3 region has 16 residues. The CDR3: CASSLVGQKMNTEAFF. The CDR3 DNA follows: TGTGCCAGCAGTTTAGTGGGGCAGAAAATGAACACTGAAGCTTTCTTT.

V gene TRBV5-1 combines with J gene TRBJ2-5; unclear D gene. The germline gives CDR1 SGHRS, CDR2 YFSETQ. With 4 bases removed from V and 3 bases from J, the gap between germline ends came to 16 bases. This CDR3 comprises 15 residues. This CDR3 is CASSRSPRGEETQYF. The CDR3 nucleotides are TGCGCCAGCAGCCGTTCCCCAAGAGGTGAAGAGACCCAGTACTTC.

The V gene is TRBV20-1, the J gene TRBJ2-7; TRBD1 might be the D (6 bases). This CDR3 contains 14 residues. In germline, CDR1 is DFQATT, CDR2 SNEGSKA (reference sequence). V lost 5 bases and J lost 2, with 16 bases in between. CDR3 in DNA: TGCAGTGCTGGTGACAGGCCCGCTACCTACGAGCAGTACTTC. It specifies CSAGDRPATYEQYF.

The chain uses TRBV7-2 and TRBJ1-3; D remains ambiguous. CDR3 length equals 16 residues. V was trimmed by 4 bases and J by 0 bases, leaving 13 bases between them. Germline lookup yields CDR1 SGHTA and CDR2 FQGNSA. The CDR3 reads CASSYDSVLSGNTIYF. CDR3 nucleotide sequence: TGTGCCAGCAGCTATGACTCAGTCCTCTCTGGAAACACCATATATTTT.

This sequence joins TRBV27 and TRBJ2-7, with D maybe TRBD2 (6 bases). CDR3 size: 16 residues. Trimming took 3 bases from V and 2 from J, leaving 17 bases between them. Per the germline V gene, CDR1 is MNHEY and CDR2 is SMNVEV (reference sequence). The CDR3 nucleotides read TGTGCCAGCAGTTTTGGAGGAGGGCGGACGGCCTACGAGCAGTACTTC. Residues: CASSFGGGRTAYEQYF.

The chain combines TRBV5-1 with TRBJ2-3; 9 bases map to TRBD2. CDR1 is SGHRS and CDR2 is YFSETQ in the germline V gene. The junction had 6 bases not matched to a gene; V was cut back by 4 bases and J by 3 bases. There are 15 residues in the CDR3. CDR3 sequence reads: CASSLKREETDTQYF. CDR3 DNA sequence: TGCGCCAGCAGCCTGAAGCGGGAGGAGACAGATACGCAGTATTTT.

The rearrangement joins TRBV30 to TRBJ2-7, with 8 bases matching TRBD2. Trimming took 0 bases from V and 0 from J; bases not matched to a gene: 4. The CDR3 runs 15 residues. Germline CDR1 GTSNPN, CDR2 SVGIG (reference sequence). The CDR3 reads CAWSVGGGSSYEQYF. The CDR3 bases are TGTGCCTGGAGTGTCGGGGGGGGTAGCTCCTACGAGCAGTACTTC.

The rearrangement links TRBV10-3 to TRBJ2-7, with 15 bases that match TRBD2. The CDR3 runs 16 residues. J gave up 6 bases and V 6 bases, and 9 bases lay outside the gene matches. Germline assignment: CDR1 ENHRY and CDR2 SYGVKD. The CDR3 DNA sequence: TGTGCCATCAGCCCTGGACTAGCGGGAGGGCCGGGCGAGCAGTACTTC. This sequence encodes CAISPGLAGGPGEQYF.

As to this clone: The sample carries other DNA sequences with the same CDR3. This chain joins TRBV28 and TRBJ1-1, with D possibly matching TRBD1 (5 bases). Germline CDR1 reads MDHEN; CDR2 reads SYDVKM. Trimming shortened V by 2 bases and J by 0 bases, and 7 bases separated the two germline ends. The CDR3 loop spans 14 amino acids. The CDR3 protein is CASSLQGLNTEAFF. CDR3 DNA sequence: TGTGCCAGCAGTTTACAGGGCTTGAACACTGAAGCTTTCTTT.